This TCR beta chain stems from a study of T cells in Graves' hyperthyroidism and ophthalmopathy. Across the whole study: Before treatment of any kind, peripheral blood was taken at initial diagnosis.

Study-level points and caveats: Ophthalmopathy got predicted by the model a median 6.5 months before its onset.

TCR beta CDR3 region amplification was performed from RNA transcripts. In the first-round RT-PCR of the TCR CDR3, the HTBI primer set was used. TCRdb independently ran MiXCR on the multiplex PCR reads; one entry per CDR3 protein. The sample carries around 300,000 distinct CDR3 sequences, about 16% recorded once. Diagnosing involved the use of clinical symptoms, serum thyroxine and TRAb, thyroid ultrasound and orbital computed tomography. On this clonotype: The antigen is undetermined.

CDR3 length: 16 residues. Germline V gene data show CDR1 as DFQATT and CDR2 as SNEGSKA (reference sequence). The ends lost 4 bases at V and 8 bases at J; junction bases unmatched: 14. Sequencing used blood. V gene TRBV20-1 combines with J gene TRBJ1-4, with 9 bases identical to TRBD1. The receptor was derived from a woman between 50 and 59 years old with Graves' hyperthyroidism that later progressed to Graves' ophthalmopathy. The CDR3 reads CSANPTGGVGKEKLFF. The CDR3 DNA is TGCAGTGCTAACCCCACAGGGGGCGTAGGAAAGGAAAAACTGTTTTTT.